Presented here are 5 T cell receptor beta chains from one specimen sequenced in a study of control samples from healthy donors and cancer patients. Data came from immunoSEQ multiplex PCR; TCRdb stores just in-frame clones and leaves some out. Here the sample spans approximately 170,000 clones, 93% being singletons. Sequenced material: blood. These receptors were taken from an older woman in good health.

This clone was seen a single time. The rearrangement joins TRBV12-1 to TRBJ2-7; the table gives TRBD1 as D, unverified against the DNA. TRBV12-1 is noted as a pseudogene. The CDR3 is 16 residues long. The CDR3 coding sequence is TGTGCCAGCAGCGTCGCCGGGACAGGGGATCCCTACGAGCAGTACTTC. Amino acid sequence: CASSVAGTGDPYEQYF.

The rearrangement joins TRBV7-2 to TRBJ1-2; maybe TRBD1 (6 bases). The CDR3 is made up of 14 amino acids. Germline CDR1 is SGHTA and CDR2 is FQGNSA. V lost 2 bases to trimming and J lost 5 bases, with 12 bases between them. The CDR3 loop is CASSLIGQGYGYTF. The CDR3, as DNA: TGTGCCAGCAGCTTAATCGGTCAGGGGTATGGCTACACCTTC.

The chain recombines TRBV2 with TRBJ1-5; 8 bases are shared with TRBD1. The junction had 6 bases not matched to a gene; V was cut back by 6 bases and J by 5 bases. Germline CDR1 and CDR2: SNHLY and FYNNEI. The CDR3 loop spans 14 amino acids. The CDR3 sequence is CASSVDRGDQPQHF. Written as DNA, the CDR3 is TGTGCCAGCAGCGTAGACAGGGGAGATCAGCCCCAGCATTTT.

The chain combines TRBV7-8 with TRBJ2-4; 8 positions match TRBD2. The CDR3 totals 17 residues. V dropped 5 bases and J dropped 4; count of bases not matched to a gene: 13. The germline V gene has CDR1 SGHVS and CDR2 FQNEAQ. CDR3 coding DNA: TGTGCCAGCAGCACGCGACTAGGTAGCGGGGTTAAAAACATTCAGTACTTC. It translates to CASSTRLGSGVKNIQYF.

The rearrangement uses TRBV2 and TRBJ1-2; TRBD1 matches at 8 bases. The CDR3 is made up of 13 amino acids. V lost 4 bases and J lost 6; bases outside the gene matches: 4. Looked up from germline, CDR1 is SNHLY and CDR2 is FYNNEI. The CDR3: CASSGGQEDGYTF. As DNA, the CDR3 is TGTGCCAGCAGTGGGGGACAGGAGGATGGCTACACCTTC.